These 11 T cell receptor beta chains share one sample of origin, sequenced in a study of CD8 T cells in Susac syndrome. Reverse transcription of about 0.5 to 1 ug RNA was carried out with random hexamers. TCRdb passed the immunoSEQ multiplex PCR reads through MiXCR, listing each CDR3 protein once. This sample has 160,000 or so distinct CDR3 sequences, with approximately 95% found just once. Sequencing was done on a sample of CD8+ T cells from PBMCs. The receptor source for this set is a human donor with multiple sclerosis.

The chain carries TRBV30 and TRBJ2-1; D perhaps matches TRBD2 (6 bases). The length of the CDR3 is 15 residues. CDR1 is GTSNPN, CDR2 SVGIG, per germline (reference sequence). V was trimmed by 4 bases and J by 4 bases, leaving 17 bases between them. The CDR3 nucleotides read TGTGCCTGGACCTTCGGGGGTCTTGGTTACAATGAGCAGTTCTTC. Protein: CAWTFGGLGYNEQFF.

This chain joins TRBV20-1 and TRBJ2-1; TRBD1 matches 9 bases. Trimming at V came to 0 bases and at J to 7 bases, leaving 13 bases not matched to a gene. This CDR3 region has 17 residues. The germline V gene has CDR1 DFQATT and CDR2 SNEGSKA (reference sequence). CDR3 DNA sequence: TGCAGTGCTAGAGATTTGGACCGGGACAGGGAGAGGAATGAGCAGTTCTTC. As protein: CSARDLDRDRERNEQFF.

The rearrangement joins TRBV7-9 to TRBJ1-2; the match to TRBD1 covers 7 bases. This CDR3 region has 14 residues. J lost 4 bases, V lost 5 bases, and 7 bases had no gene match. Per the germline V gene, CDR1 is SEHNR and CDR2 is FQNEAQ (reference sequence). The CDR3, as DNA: TGTGCCAGCAGCCAAGGGACAGCAAGCTATGGCTACACCTTC. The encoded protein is CASSQGTASYGYTF.

The CDR3 sequence: CASTLTGAYSNQPQHF. In DNA, the CDR3 is TGTGCCAGCACCCTGACAGGGGCCTATAGCAATCAGCCCCAGCATTTT. The V call is TRBV27, the J call TRBJ1-5, with 8 positions matching TRBD1. This CDR3 is built from 16 residues. V lost 7 bases to trimming and J lost 0 bases; unmatched junction nucleotides: 8. CDR1 is MNHEY, CDR2 SMNVEV, per germline (reference sequence).

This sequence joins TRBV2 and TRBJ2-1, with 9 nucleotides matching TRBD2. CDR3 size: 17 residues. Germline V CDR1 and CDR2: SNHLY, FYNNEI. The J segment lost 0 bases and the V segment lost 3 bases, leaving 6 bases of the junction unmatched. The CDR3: CASSDKREVSSYNEQFF. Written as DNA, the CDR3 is TGTGCCAGCAGTGATAAGCGGGAGGTAAGCTCCTACAATGAGCAGTTCTTC.

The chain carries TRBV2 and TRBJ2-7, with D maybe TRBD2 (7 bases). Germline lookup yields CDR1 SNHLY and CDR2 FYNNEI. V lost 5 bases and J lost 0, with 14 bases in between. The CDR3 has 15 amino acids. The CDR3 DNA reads TGTGCCAGCAGTTTTCTAGCGGACAGCTCCTACGAGCAGTACTTC. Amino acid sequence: CASSFLADSSYEQYF.

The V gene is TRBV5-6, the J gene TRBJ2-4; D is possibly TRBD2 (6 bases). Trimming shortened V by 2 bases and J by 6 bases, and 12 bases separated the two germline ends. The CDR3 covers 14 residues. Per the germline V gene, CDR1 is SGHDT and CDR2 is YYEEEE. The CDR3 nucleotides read TGTGCCAGCAGCTTTCGGGGGTACGGAAACATTCAGTACTTC. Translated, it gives CASSFRGYGNIQYF.

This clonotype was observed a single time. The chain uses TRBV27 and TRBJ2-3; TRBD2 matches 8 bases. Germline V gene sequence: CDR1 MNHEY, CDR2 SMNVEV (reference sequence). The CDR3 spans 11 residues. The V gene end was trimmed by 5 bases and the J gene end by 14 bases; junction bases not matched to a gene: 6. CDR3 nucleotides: TGTGCCAGCAGTCCCGGGACTAGGTGGTATTTT. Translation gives CASSPGTRWYF.

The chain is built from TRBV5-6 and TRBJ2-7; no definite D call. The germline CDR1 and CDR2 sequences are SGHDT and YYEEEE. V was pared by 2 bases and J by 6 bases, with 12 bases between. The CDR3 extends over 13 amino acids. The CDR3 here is CASSFGSDPEQYF. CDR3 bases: TGTGCCAGCAGCTTTGGGTCAGACCCCGAGCAGTACTTC.

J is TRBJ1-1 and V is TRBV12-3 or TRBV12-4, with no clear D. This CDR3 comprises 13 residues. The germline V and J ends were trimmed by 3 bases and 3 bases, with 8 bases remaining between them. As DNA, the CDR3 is TGTGCCAGCAGTTTGTTCTGGGACACTGAAGCTTTCTTT. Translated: CASSLFWDTEAFF.

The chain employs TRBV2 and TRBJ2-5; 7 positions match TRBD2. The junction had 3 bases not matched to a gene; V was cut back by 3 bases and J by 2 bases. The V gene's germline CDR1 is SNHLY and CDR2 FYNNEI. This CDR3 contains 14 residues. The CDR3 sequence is CASSDWRGQETQYF. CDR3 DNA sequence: TGTGCCAGCAGTGACTGGCGGGGGCAAGAGACCCAGTACTTC.